These T cell receptor beta chains were read from a single sample in a study of shared clonotypes between healthy human individuals. Assay: immunoSEQ multiplex PCR; the TCRdb copy retains only in-frame clones and omits some. Of 2,500,000 or so clones in the sample, over 85% were seen once. What was sequenced was naive CD4+ T cells sorted from blood. Receptor source: a man in his late teens or twenties in good health. CDR3s include the opening cysteine and the closing phenylalanine or tryptophan. Each record gives: clone size, D gene, V gene, J gene, CDR3 protein, CDR3 DNA. D genes are given only for firm matches. The size entry is marked missing in some rows and otherwise reads once, few, many or a size class.

NA	TRBD1	TRBV29-1	TRBJ2-7	CSVETGPYEQYF	TGCAGCGTTGAGACAGGGCCCTACGAGCAGTACTTC
NA	TRBD1	TRBV19	TRBJ2-7	CASSLGQGGEQYF	TGTGCCAGTAGTTTGGGACAGGGGGGCGAGCAGTACTTC
NA	TRBD1	TRBV5-1	TRBJ1-1	CASSRDSNTEAFF	TGCGCCAGCTCTCGGGACAGTAACACTGAAGCTTTCTTT
NA	TRBD1	TRBV28	TRBJ1-6	CASRPPGTGGSPLHF	TGTGCCAGCAGGCCCCCCGGGACAGGGGGTTCACCCCTCCACTTT
NA	NA	TRBV7-8	TRBJ1-4	CASSLRSDEKLFF	TGTGCCAGCAGCTTAAGGTCGGACGAAAAACTGTTTTTT
NA	NA	TRBV5-1	TRBJ2-7	CASSLEVDIFYEQYF	TGCGCCAGCAGCTTGGAGGTTGACATTTTTTACGAGCAGTACTTC
once	TRBD2	TRBV18	TRBJ2-7	CASSQTSGSTYEQYF	TGTGCCAGCTCGCAAACTAGCGGGAGTACCTACGAGCAGTACTTC
NA	NA	TRBV2	TRBJ2-2	CASEEEVHTGELFF	TGTGCCAGCGAGGAGGAGGTGCACACCGGGGAGCTGTTTTTT
NA	TRBD1	TRBV5-1	TRBJ2-7	CASSTGGTYEQYF	TGCGCCAGCAGTACAGGGGGGACCTACGAGCAGTACTTC
NA	NA	TRBV10-2	TRBJ1-3	CASSETLDRPYF	TGCGCCAGCAGTGAGACACTGGACAGACCATATTTT
NA	TRBD1	TRBV5-4	TRBJ2-2	CASSSYRDRVSGELFF	TGTGCCAGCAGCAGCTACCGGGACAGGGTGTCCGGGGAGCTGTTTTTT
NA	TRBD1	TRBV2	TRBJ1-2	CASSPGTGGYGYTF	TGTGCCAGCAGCCCCGGGACAGGGGGCTATGGCTACACCTTC
NA	NA	TRBV6-1	TRBJ2-7	CASSGGTGTYEQYF	TGTGCCAGCAGTGGCGGGACGGGTACCTACGAGCAGTACTTC
once	TRBD1	TRBV7-9	TRBJ2-7	CASSRLRDRAREQYF	TGTGCCAGCAGCCGTCTCCGGGACAGGGCCCGGGAGCAGTACTTC
NA	NA	TRBV5-1	TRBJ2-3	CASSLSTGTDTDTQYF	TGCGCCAGCAGCTTAAGTACCGGGACTGACACAGATACGCAGTATTTT
NA	TRBD1	TRBV6-1	TRBJ1-1	CASSVRQGNTEAFF	TGTGCCAGCAGTGTCCGACAGGGGAACACTGAAGCTTTCTTT
NA	TRBD1	TRBV5-5	TRBJ2-7	CASSFTGQEAYEQYF	TGTGCCAGCAGCTTTACGGGACAGGAGGCCTACGAGCAGTACTTC
NA	NA	TRBV4-3	TRBJ1-3	CASSQEYFPGITSGNTIYF	TGCGCCAGCAGCCAAGAATATTTTCCGGGAATTACTTCTGGAAACACCATATATTTT
NA	TRBD1	TRBV30	TRBJ2-5	CAWTGGYETQYF	TGTGCCTGGACAGGGGGCTACGAGACCCAGTACTTC
NA	NA	TRBV6-1	TRBJ2-7	CASSDRGQHEQYF	TGTGCCAGCAGTGACAGAGGACAGCATGAGCAGTACTTC
NA	NA	TRBV11-2	TRBJ2-1	CASSLQIGGVEQFF	TGTGCCAGCAGCTTACAGATTGGGGGCGTTGAGCAGTTCTTC
NA	NA	TRBV5-1	TRBJ1-4	CASRGRSNEKLFF	TGCGCCAGCAGGGGGCGATCTAATGAAAAACTGTTTTTT
NA	TRBD1	TRBV10-1	TRBJ2-5	CASSDTGQGHRETQYF	TGCGCCAGCAGTGATACGGGACAGGGGCACCGTGAGACCCAGTACTTC
NA	TRBD1	TRBV6-5	TRBJ2-7	CACGQGGSYEQYF	TGTGCCTGCGGACAGGGGGGGTCCTACGAGCAGTACTTC
NA	NA	TRBV29-1	TRBJ1-3	CSVTTGGSSGNTIYF	TGCAGCGTTACGACAGGAGGTTCCTCTGGAAACACCATATATTTT
NA	NA	TRBV5-1	TRBJ2-3	CASSLTGTDTQYF	TGCGCCAGCAGCTTGACGGGTACAGATACGCAGTATTTT
NA	NA	TRBV11-2	TRBJ2-7	CASSLVSGLASSYEQYF	TGTGCCAGCAGCTTAGTCTCCGGGCTAGCAAGCTCCTACGAGCAGTACTTC
few	NA	TRBV7-9	TRBJ2-2	CASSLVSLGSTGELFF	TGTGCCAGCAGCTTAGTCTCTTTAGGATCGACCGGGGAGCTGTTTTTT
once	TRBD2	TRBV6-6	TRBJ2-1	CASSSLAGALYNEQFF	TGTGCCAGCAGTTCCCTAGCGGGAGCTTTGTACAATGAGCAGTTCTTC
NA	NA	TRBV5-1	TRBJ2-7	CASGRQNSYEQYF	TGCGCCAGCGGTCGACAAAACTCCTACGAGCAGTACTTC
NA	NA	TRBV5-4	TRBJ2-3	CASSSGGTTGDTQYF	TGTGCCAGCAGCTCAGGGGGGACTACGGGAGATACGCAGTATTTT
once	TRBD1	TRBV5-8	TRBJ2-2	CASSPQGWNTGELFF	TGTGCCAGCAGCCCACAGGGGTGGAACACCGGGGAGCTGTTTTTT
NA	TRBD1	TRBV5-1	TRBJ2-5	CASSDRTGGHQTQYF	TGCGCCAGCAGCGACAGGACAGGGGGCCATCAGACCCAGTACTTC
NA	NA	TRBV28	TRBJ2-1	CASIEVGSLDNEQFF	TGTGCCAGCATCGAGGTGGGGAGTCTAGACAATGAGCAGTTCTTC
once	TRBD1	TRBV7-9	TRBJ1-6	CASSLRTGDSPLHF	TGTGCCAGCAGCCTAAGGACAGGGGATTCACCCCTCCACTTT
NA	TRBD1	TRBV29-1	TRBJ1-2	CSVNIGGQGMNYGYTF	TGCAGCGTTAACATAGGGGGACAGGGGATGAACTATGGCTACACCTTC
NA	NA	TRBV7-2	TRBJ2-3	CASSLASGKRGRIQYF	TGTGCCAGCAGCTTAGCTAGCGGAAAAAGGGGGCGGATACAGTATTTT